These T cell receptor beta chains were read from a single sample in a study of blood T cell repertoires in COVID-19. TCRdb keeps only in-frame clones here, not all; method: immunoSEQ multiplex PCR. The sample consists of around 230,000 clones, about 87% of them appearing once. Material for sequencing was PBMCs or T cells enriched from blood (not recorded which). These receptors were taken from a woman aged 40 to 49 with acute COVID-19. Both conserved end residues are part of each CDR3. The D gene is left open where the match is weak. The size field is filled for only some rows; it gives once, few, many or a size class.

cdr3_length	d_call	v_call	clone_size	j_call	cdr3_aa	cdr3_nt
12	TRBD2	TRBV20-1	.	TRBJ2-7	CSASMASGGDYF	TGCAGTGCTAGTATGGCTAGCGGGGGGGATTACTTC
15	.	TRBV7-9	.	TRBJ1-2	CASSPGGQANYGYTF	TGTGCCAGCAGCCCGGGAGGTCAAGCTAACTATGGCTACACCTTC
14	TRBD2	TRBV27	.	TRBJ2-1	CASSFRGGYNEQFF	TGTGCCAGCAGTTTCCGGGGGGGGTACAATGAGCAGTTCTTC
16	.	TRBV21-1	.	TRBJ1-4	CASSEKPSRGQEKLFF	TGTGCCAGCAGCGAGAAACCGTCCAGGGGGCAGGAAAAACTGTTTTTT
15	.	TRBV5-1	.	TRBJ2-2	CASSLNPLNTGELFF	TGCGCCAGCAGCTTAAACCCACTGAACACCGGGGAGCTGTTTTTT
15	TRBD1	TRBV7-9	.	TRBJ1-4	CASSFDGQGMEKLFF	TGTGCCAGCAGCTTCGATGGACAGGGGATGGAAAAACTGTTTTTT
16	.	TRBV5-1	.	TRBJ2-6	CASSWVTGTGANVLTF	TGCGCCAGCAGCTGGGTAACAGGTACTGGGGCCAACGTCCTGACTTTC
15	.	TRBV21-1	.	TRBJ1-6	CASGYFYRDNSPLHF	TGTGCCAGCGGTTATTTTTACAGGGATAATTCACCCCTCCACTTT
13	TRBD1	TRBV5-1	.	TRBJ1-1	CASKGQPNTEAFF	TGCGCCAGCAAGGGACAGCCTAACACTGAAGCTTTCTTT
17	TRBD1	TRBV11-2	.	TRBJ1-1	CASSPTISRQGGTEAFF	TGTGCCAGCAGCCCGACCATCTCACGACAGGGCGGTACTGAAGCTTTCTTT
15	TRBD1	TRBV27	.	TRBJ2-1	CASSIGTGVNNEQFF	TGTGCCAGCAGCATAGGGACAGGGGTCAACAATGAGCAGTTCTTC
16	TRBD1	TRBV18	.	TRBJ1-2	CASSPLDRAQDYGYTF	TGTGCCAGCTCACCTCTCGACAGGGCCCAAGACTATGGCTACACCTTC
14	.	TRBV25-1	.	TRBJ1-6	CASSGTGNNSPLHF	TGTGCCAGCAGTGGGACGGGAAATAATTCACCCCTCCACTTT
13	.	TRBV24-1	.	TRBJ2-7	CATSTRRGYEQYF	TGTGCCACCAGTACACGTCGGGGCTACGAGCAGTACTTC
15	TRBD2	TRBV19	.	TRBJ2-7	CASSREAGGGYEQYF	TGTGCCAGTAGTAGGGAAGCGGGGGGCGGCTACGAGCAGTACTTC
12	.	TRBV7-2	.	TRBJ2-1	CASSLAGGEQFF	TGTGCCAGCAGCTTAGCGGGGGGTGAGCAGTTCTTC
12	.	TRBV6-2/TRBV6-3	.	TRBJ2-7	CASSSPLLEQYF	TGTGCCAGCAGTTCTCCTCTACTTGAGCAGTACTTC
10	.	TRBV28	once	TRBJ2-2	CASKWAELFF	TGTGCCAGCAAGTGGGCGGAGCTGTTTTTT
18	TRBD1	TRBV5-1	few	TRBJ1-2	CASSSLRTGGPTNYGYTF	TGCGCCAGCAGCTCCCTTCGTACAGGGGGCCCCACTAACTATGGCTACACCTTC
15	.	TRBV6-6	.	TRBJ1-2	CASSFYGTPYYGYTF	TGTGCCAGCAGCTTTTATGGCACCCCGTATTATGGCTACACCTTC
13	.	TRBV7-7	.	TRBJ2-5	CASSLGLTETQYF	TGTGCTAGCAGCTTAGGACTCACAGAGACCCAGTACTTC
13	TRBD1	TRBV10-3	.	TRBJ1-1	CASVGTGNTEAFF	TGTGCCAGCGTAGGGACAGGGAACACTGAAGCTTTCTTT
15	.	TRBV2	.	TRBJ1-5	CASSEALGSHQPQHF	TGTGCCAGCAGTGAAGCGTTGGGTAGCCATCAGCCCCAGCATTTT
15	.	TRBV5-5	.	TRBJ2-2	CASSRTSYNTGELFF	TGTGCCAGCAGCCGCACTAGTTACAACACCGGGGAGCTGTTTTTT
17	.	TRBV11-2	.	TRBJ2-3	CASSLGNRVDGTDTQYF	TGTGCCAGCAGCTTGGGCAACAGGGTCGATGGCACAGATACGCAGTATTTT
13	.	TRBV7-9	.	TRBJ1-2	CASSPTGPYGYTF	TGTGCCAGCAGCCCGACAGGCCCCTATGGCTACACCTTC
16	TRBD1	TRBV2	.	TRBJ2-1	CASNQKGDRGMNEQFF	TGTGCCAGCAATCAAAAAGGGGACAGGGGAATGAATGAGCAGTTCTTC
13	.	TRBV13	.	TRBJ1-1	CASSQGTPAEAFF	TGTGCCAGCAGCCAAGGGACACCGGCTGAAGCTTTCTTT
16	.	TRBV19	.	TRBJ1-4	CASSTVRQTTNEKLFF	TGTGCCAGTAGTACAGTGCGACAGACAACTAATGAAAAACTGTTTTTT
16	TRBD1	TRBV5-4	.	TRBJ2-2	CASSLVGQGRTGELFF	TGTGCCAGCAGCTTGGTAGGACAGGGACGCACCGGGGAGCTGTTTTTT
13	.	TRBV11-2	.	TRBJ1-4	CASSPVTYEKLFF	TGTGCCAGCAGCCCAGTAACCTATGAAAAACTGTTTTTT